This TCR beta chain was sequenced during a study of blood T cell repertoires in COVID-19. Recruits, aged about 18 to 89 years, lived in about two dozen US areas. The germline CDR1 and CDR2 sequences are SGDLS and YYNGEE. The V and J ends lost 2 bases and 0 bases respectively, with 8 bases between them. This CDR3 comprises 14 residues. Libraries were prepared by immunoSEQ multiplex PCR; TCRdb keeps only in-frame clonotypes and omits some of them. The table lists about 480,000 clones, 85% to 90% of them singletons. The TCR originated in a woman in her thirties or forties who had recovered from COVID-19. The chain is built from TRBV9 and TRBJ1-1; D is possibly TRBD1 (6 bases). The sequenced sample consisted of PBMCs or T cells enriched from blood (not recorded which). CDR3 DNA: TGTGCCAGCAGCGTGGACAGATTGAACACTGAAGCTTTCTTT. This sequence encodes CASSVDRLNTEAFF.